This record covers a single T cell receptor (beta chain). The table came from immunoSEQ multiplex PCR; TCRdb's copy has only in-frame clones and leaves some out. The sample lists nearly 70,000 clones, roughly 95% occurring once. The CDR3 totals 13 residues. The V end was cut by 4 bases, the J end by 2 bases, with 9 bases between. The germline CDR1 and CDR2 sequences are LGHDT and YNNKEL (reference sequence). The sequence was obtained from a man between 35 and 55 years old with rheumatoid arthritis. Source material: PBMCs. This sequence joins TRBV3-1 (or the pseudogene TRBV3-2) and TRBJ2-7; maybe TRBD1 (6 bases). CDR3: CASSPGQPYEQYF. The CDR3 coding sequence is TGTGCCAGCAGCCCCGGACAGCCCTACGAGCAGTACTTC.